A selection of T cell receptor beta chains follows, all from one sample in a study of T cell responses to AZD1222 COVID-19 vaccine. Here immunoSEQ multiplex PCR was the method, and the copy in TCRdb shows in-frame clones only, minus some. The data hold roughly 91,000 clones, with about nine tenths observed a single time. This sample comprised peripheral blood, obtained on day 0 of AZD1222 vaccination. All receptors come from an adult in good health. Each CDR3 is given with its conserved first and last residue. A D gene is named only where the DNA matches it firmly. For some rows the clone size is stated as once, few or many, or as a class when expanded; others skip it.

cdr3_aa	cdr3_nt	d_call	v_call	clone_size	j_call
CASGGGLGDGYTF	TGTGCCAGCGGGGGTGGATTAGGGGACGGCTACACCTTC	-	TRBV27	-	TRBJ1-2
CASSSHRRLGIYEQYF	TGTGCCAGCAGTTCCCACAGGAGGTTAGGAATCTACGAGCAGTACTTC	-	TRBV6-5	-	TRBJ2-7
CASSLGQGGGFDEQFF	TGTGCCAGCAGCTTAGGACAGGGCGGTGGGTTCGATGAGCAGTTCTTC	TRBD1	TRBV11-2	-	TRBJ2-1
CASSYRGPATGELFF	TGTGCCAGCAGCTATAGGGGCCCAGCCACCGGGGAGCTGTTTTTT	-	TRBV7-2	-	TRBJ2-2
CASSQFPTVRFSGNTIYF	TGCGCCAGCAGCCAATTCCCTACAGTCAGGTTTTCTGGAAACACCATATATTTT	-	TRBV4-1	-	TRBJ1-3
CASSLDRSSTDTQYF	TGTGCCAGCTCACTCGACAGATCTAGCACAGATACGCAGTATTTT	-	TRBV18	-	TRBJ2-3
CASSLAGGPGDTQYF	TGTGCCAGCAGCTTAGCGGGAGGGCCTGGAGATACGCAGTATTTT	TRBD2	TRBV7-2	-	TRBJ2-3
CASSQEYPGAQTDTQYF	TGCGCCAGCAGCCAAGAATATCCGGGGGCGCAGACAGATACGCAGTATTTT	-	TRBV4-3	-	TRBJ2-3
CASSPRGRLYYGYTF	TGTGCCAGCAGCCCCAGGGGCCGACTTTACTATGGCTACACCTTC	-	TRBV6-2/TRBV6-3	-	TRBJ1-2
CASSPSGRGTGELFF	TGTGCCAGCAGTCCTAGCGGGAGGGGGACCGGGGAGCTGTTTTTT	TRBD2	TRBV3-1/TRBV3-2	-	TRBJ2-2
CASSMAGSYGYTF	TGTGCCAGTAGTATGGCGGGTTCCTATGGCTACACCTTC	-	TRBV19	-	TRBJ1-2
CASSARHGGTDTQYF	TGTGCCAGCAGCGCCCGACATGGAGGCACAGATACGCAGTATTTT	-	TRBV9	-	TRBJ2-3
CASSLAGSPEDTGELFF	TGTGCCAGCAGCTTGGCCGGGTCCCCGGAGGACACCGGGGAGCTGTTTTTT	-	TRBV13	-	TRBJ2-2
CASRRDRDGEKLFF	TGTGCCAGCAGACGGGACAGGGACGGTGAAAAACTGTTTTTT	TRBD1	TRBV7-9	once	TRBJ1-4